This passage covers 7 T cell receptor beta chains from one sample sequenced in a study of T cells expressing NK-cell markers. TCRdb reprocessed the 5' RACE reads and keeps a single row for each CDR3 protein, giving no DNA. This sample contains approximately 440,000 distinct CDR3 sequences. Sequencing used blood T cells: a sorted CD56 or NKG2C T cell subset, CD4+ or CD8+ T cells, or bulk PBMC T cells (not recorded which). These receptors were obtained from a woman in her 50s in good health.

The chain has TRBV5-4 and TRBJ2-1; the D gene TCRdb calls, TRBD1, cannot be checked with no DNA. The germline V gene has CDR1 SGHNT and CDR2 YYREEE (reference sequence). The CDR3 sequence is 16 residues long. CDR3: CASSLPGQIPYNEQFF.

J is TRBJ2-1 and V is TRBV12-3 or TRBV12-4; absent DNA, TCRdb's TRBD1 call cannot be checked. The CDR3 sequence is 16 residues long. CDR3 region: CASSLRAGRGVNEQFF.

V and J are TRBV27 and TRBJ1-1; lacking DNA, the TRBD1 call made by TCRdb goes unchecked. This CDR3 is built from 12 residues. CDR1 and CDR2 (germline): MNHEY, SMNVEV (reference sequence). The CDR3 loop reads CASSRSGAEAFF.

J is TRBJ1-4 and V is TRBV18. Germline CDR1 KGHSH, CDR2 LQKENI. The CDR3 runs 15 residues. CDR3 sequence reads: CASSPLRRADEKLFF.

The rearrangement joins TRBV20-1 to TRBJ2-3. CDR3 length: 13 amino acids. Germline V gene lookup returns CDR1 DFQATT and CDR2 SNEGSKA (reference sequence). CDR3 residues: CSASYPSTDTQYF.

The rearrangement links TRBV12-3 or TRBV12-4 to TRBJ1-3; TCRdb outputs TRBD1, but without DNA this stays unchecked. CDR3 length: 15 residues. CDR3 in amino acids: CASSPAGQPGNTIYF.

V and J are TRBV20-1 and TRBJ1-3; the D call of TRBD1 rests on TCRdb alone, since no DNA is present to check it. The CDR3 sequence is 18 residues long. Germline loops: CDR1 DFQATT, CDR2 SNEGSKA (reference sequence). CDR3 region: CSARDPLDRSSSGNTIYF.